One and the same sample provided the 21 T cell receptor beta chains below, sequenced in a study of blood T cells in healthy people across ages. The second PCR ran roughly 7 to 12 cycles with a sample-barcoded 5' primer and J-beta primers. TCRdb reprocessed the 5' RACE reads via MiXCR and lists one record per CDR3 protein. This table holds 850,000 to 1,000,000 distinct CDR3 sequences, roughly half found once. The sample consisted of blood. These receptors originate from a woman aged 55 to 70 in good health.

The chain uses TRBV12-3 or TRBV12-4 and TRBJ2-7; D not resolved. V lost 5 bases to trimming and J lost 3 bases, with 11 bases between them. The CDR3 extends over 13 amino acids. Here the CDR3 DNA reads TGTGCCAGCAGTGTCGGCAGCAACTACGAGCAGTACTTC. Amino acid sequence: CASSVGSNYEQYF.

This rearrangement joins TRBV7-9 to TRBJ2-2; D gene unclear. The ends were cut back, 5 bases at V and 6 bases at J, with 13 bases in the middle. Germline V gene data show CDR1 as SEHNR and CDR2 as FQNEAQ (reference sequence). This CDR3 contains 14 residues. Here the CDR3 reads CASSKSAPSGELFF. CDR3 bases: TGTGCCAGCAGCAAAAGTGCCCCATCCGGGGAGCTGTTTTTT.

The chain links TRBV20-1 to TRBJ1-6; D is possibly TRBD1 (5 bases). The CDR3 is 14 amino acids. V was shortened by 6 bases and J by 10 bases, with 19 bases between the two germline ends. Germline assignment: CDR1 DFQATT and CDR2 SNEGSKA (reference sequence). The CDR3 loop is CSATRDGGKSPLHF. In DNA, the CDR3 is TGCAGTGCCACCCGGGACGGGGGGAAGTCACCCCTCCACTTT.

This chain uses TRBV6-1 with TRBJ2-3, with TRBD2 identical over 11 bases. Trimming cost V 2 bases and J 4 bases; bases outside gene matches: 5. The CDR3 has 16 amino acids. Germline V CDR1 and CDR2: MNHNS, SASEGT. The CDR3 is CASSELAGGRADTQYF. As DNA, the CDR3 is TGTGCCAGCAGTGAACTAGCGGGAGGAAGAGCAGATACGCAGTATTTT.

V is TRBV20-1 and J is TRBJ2-1, with D perhaps matching TRBD2 (6 bases). Trimming took off 3 bases at V and 1 base at J, with 10 bases between the two ends. CDR1 is DFQATT and CDR2 is SNEGSKA in the germline V gene (reference sequence). The CDR3 runs 14 residues. This CDR3 reads CSARDLASYNEQFF. The CDR3 DNA is TGCAGTGCTAGGGATCTAGCGTCCTACAATGAGCAGTTCTTC.

This clonotype showed up many times. The rearrangement uses TRBV12-3 or TRBV12-4 and TRBJ1-4; TRBD1 matches at 9 bases. The CDR3 consists of 14 residues. V gave up 4 bases and J gave up 5 bases; unmatched junction bases: 2. CDR3: CASSSGTGNEKLFF. CDR3 nucleotides: TGTGCCAGCAGTTCCGGGACAGGGAATGAAAAACTGTTTTTT.

This clonotype occurred a few times. This chain joins TRBV12-3 or TRBV12-4 and TRBJ1-6, with a tentative D call TRBD1 (5 bases). The CDR3 has 15 amino acids. Trimming took 5 bases from V and 14 from J, leaving 22 bases between them. The CDR3 DNA reads TGTGCCAGCAGTCTCACCGGGCTCCCAGAGGGGACCCTCCACTTT. Translated: CASSLTGLPEGTLHF.

The V call is TRBV9, the J call TRBJ2-3, with D possibly being TRBD2 (6 bases). Germline CDR1 reads SGDLS; CDR2 reads YYNGEE. The CDR3 covers 16 residues. Deletions cut 4 bases from V and 4 bases from J, with 19 bases between. CDR3 loop: CASSPPGTPTSDTQYF. Written as DNA, the CDR3 is TGTGCCAGCAGCCCCCCCGGGACTCCTACATCAGATACGCAGTATTTT.

The genes are TRBV10-2 and TRBJ2-1; 12 bases agree with TRBD1. Per the germline V gene, CDR1 is WSHSY and CDR2 is SAAADI. J lost 6 bases, V lost 6 bases, and 12 bases had no gene match. The CDR3 spans 17 residues. The CDR3 DNA reads TGCGCCAGCAGCGGCGGACCCGGGACAGGGGGCGTCAATGAGCAGTTCTTC. Translated: CASSGGPGTGGVNEQFF.

This clonotype has just a few counts. The V and J genes are TRBV4-1 and TRBJ2-1, with 11 bases fitting TRBD2. This CDR3 contains 17 residues. CDR1 is MGHRA and CDR2 is YSYEKL in the germline V gene. V trimming: 1 base; J trimming: 8 bases; junction bases outside the gene matches: 10. CDR3 in DNA: TGCGCCAGCAGCCAAGCTTTCACTACTAGCGGGAGTGATGAGCAGTTCTTC. Translating gives CASSQAFTTSGSDEQFF.

The V and J genes are TRBV12-5 and TRBJ2-5; D is unresolved. The J call is uncertain, as TRBJ2-7 better fits the DNA end. Germline V lookup: CDR1 LGHNT, CDR2 FRNRAP. The CDR3 has 17 residues. The CDR3 DNA reads TGTGCTAGTGGTTTGGCCGTCCGGGTCTCTAACCCCTACGAGCAGTACTTC. Encoded protein: CASGLAVRVSNPYEQYF.

J is TRBJ1-5 and V is TRBV4-2, with D perhaps matching TRBD1 (6 bases). V was cut by 0 bases and J by 9 bases, with 15 bases left in between. CDR3 length: 15 residues. CDR1 and CDR2 (germline): LGHNA, YNFKEQ. The CDR3 region has the DNA TGTGCCAGCAGCCAAGATCTCCCGGGGGCTGGGCCCCAGCATTTT. Protein: CASSQDLPGAGPQHF.

This clonotype was observed a handful of times. V usage is TRBV4-2 and J usage is TRBJ1-2; D is undetermined. CDR3 length equals 13 residues. V was clipped by 0 bases and J by 6 bases, with 8 bases between them. The germline CDR1 and CDR2 sequences are LGHNA and YNFKEQ. The CDR3 DNA reads TGTGCCAGCAGCCAAGAGGGGTGGAATGGCTACACCTTC. Its protein is CASSQEGWNGYTF.

This rearrangement joins TRBV12-3 or TRBV12-4 to TRBJ1-5; TRBD1 matches 8 bases. The V segment lost 7 bases and the J segment 3 bases; nucleotides outside the gene matches: 5. The CDR3 is made up of 14 amino acids. CDR3 protein: CASTVTGDNQPQHF. The CDR3 nucleotides are TGTGCCAGCACCGTGACAGGGGACAATCAGCCCCAGCATTTT.

This clonotype was counted ten times or more. The V and J genes are TRBV20-1 and TRBJ2-1, with TRBD2 matching 8 bases. Unmatched junction bases numbered 15, after V lost 3 bases and J lost 8 bases. Germline lookup yields CDR1 DFQATT and CDR2 SNEGSKA (reference sequence). This CDR3 spans 16 amino acids. CDR3 residues: CSASSFSGVVIDEQFF. The CDR3 DNA reads as TGCAGTGCTAGTAGTTTTAGCGGGGTGGTTATAGATGAGCAGTTCTTC.

The sample holds a few counts of this clonotype. DNA of the CDR3: TGCAGTGCTAGTCTCCTAGCGGGAGGGTACGAGCAGTACTTC. Protein sequence: CSASLLAGGYEQYF. The rearrangement links TRBV20-1 to TRBJ2-7; TRBD2 matches 12 bases. Unmatched junction bases numbered 4, after V lost 3 bases and J lost 4 bases. The length of the CDR3 is 14 residues. Germline V gene lookup returns CDR1 DFQATT and CDR2 SNEGSKA (reference sequence).

Here the CDR3 reads CASSQGRVQETQYF. CDR3 nucleotide sequence: TGCGCCAGCAGCCAAGGGCGGGTGCAAGAGACCCAGTACTTC. The genes are TRBV4-3 and TRBJ2-5; possible D gene TRBD2, 5 bases. Trimming cost V 1 base and J 2 bases, with 8 bases left between them. The CDR3 consists of 14 residues. Per germline, CDR1 LGHNA and CDR2 YSLEER.

About this clonotype: The junction departs from the called germline gene at one end, perhaps through a read error. V usage is TRBV6-5 and J usage is TRBJ2-3, with 7 bases identical to TRBD2. CDR3 length: 15 residues. Germline loops: CDR1 MNHEY, CDR2 SVGAGI. The chain's CDR3 is CVSSYLAGSTDTQYF. Written as DNA, the CDR3 is TGTGTCAGCAGTTACTTAGCGGGCAGCACAGATACGCAGTATTTT.

Only a few counts were recorded for this clonotype. The chain combines TRBV10-3 with TRBJ2-3; TRBD2 agrees at 10 bases. With V trimmed by 8 bases and J by 4 bases, 6 bases remained unmatched. The CDR3 covers 14 residues. CDR1 is ENHRY, CDR2 SYGVKD, per germline. CDR3 loop: CAISSGSSADTQYF. In DNA form, the CDR3 reads TGTGCCATCTCTAGCGGGAGTAGCGCAGATACGCAGTATTTT.

This clonotype has just a few counts. The chain employs TRBV28 and TRBJ2-7; TRBD1 matches at 9 bases. This CDR3 is 15 amino acids long. CDR1 MDHEN and CDR2 SYDVKM come from the germline V gene. Trimming removed 5 bases from V and 4 bases from J; junction bases left unmatched: 9. The CDR3 sequence: CASSQTGGQLYEQYF. CDR3 bases: TGTGCCAGCAGTCAGACAGGGGGTCAACTGTACGAGCAGTACTTC.

Notes on this clonotype: Germline and junction disagree at one end, which may indicate a read error. The chain couples TRBV7-2 to TRBJ2-7; the match to TRBD2 covers 8 bases. The CDR3 sequence is 14 residues long. Germline loops: CDR1 SGHTA, CDR2 FQGNSA. CDR3 DNA sequence: TGTGCCAGCAGCATGGGACGGGAGGGTTACGAGCGGTACTTC. This sequence encodes CASSMGREGYERYF.